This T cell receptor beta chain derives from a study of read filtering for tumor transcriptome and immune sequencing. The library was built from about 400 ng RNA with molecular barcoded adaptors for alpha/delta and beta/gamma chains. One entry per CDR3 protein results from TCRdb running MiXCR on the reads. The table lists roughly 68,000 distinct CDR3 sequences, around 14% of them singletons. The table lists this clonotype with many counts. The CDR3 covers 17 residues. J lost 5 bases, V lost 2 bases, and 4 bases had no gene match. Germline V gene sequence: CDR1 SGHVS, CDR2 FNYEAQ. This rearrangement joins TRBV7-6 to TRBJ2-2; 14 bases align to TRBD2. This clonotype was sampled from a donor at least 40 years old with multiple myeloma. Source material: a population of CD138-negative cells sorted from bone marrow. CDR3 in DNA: TGTGCCAGCAGCTTACGACTAGCGGGAGGGCCGACCGGGGAGCTGTTTTTT. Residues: CASSLRLAGGPTGELFF. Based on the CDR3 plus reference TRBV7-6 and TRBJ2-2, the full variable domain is GAGVSQSPRYKVTKRGQDVALRCDPISGHVSLYWYRQALGQGPEFLTYFNYEAQQDKSGLPNDRFSAERPEGSISTLTIQRTEQRDSAMYRCASSLRLAGGPTGELFFGEGSRLTVL.